These 4 T cell receptor beta chains originate from one sample sequenced in a study of shared clonotypes between healthy human individuals. The naive CD8 subset, CD45RO-negative cells positively selected for CCR7, excluded terminally differentiated effector memory CD45RA+ cells. Assay: immunoSEQ multiplex PCR; the TCRdb copy retains only in-frame clones and omits some. The repertoire has hundreds of thousands of clones, about 98% of them found once; the top ten carry 0.3%. Input material: naive CD8+ T cells sorted from blood. These receptors all stem from a man in his thirties or forties in good health.

The table lists this clone with a count of one. The V and J genes are TRBV20-1 and TRBJ2-1; the D is unclear. The V and J ends lost 4 bases and 5 bases respectively, with 6 bases between them. In germline, CDR1 is DFQATT, CDR2 SNEGSKA (reference sequence). This CDR3 has 11 residues. CDR3 sequence: CSANDNNEQFF. Written as DNA, the CDR3 is TGCAGTGCTAACGACAACAATGAGCAGTTCTTC.

CDR3 region: CASSFGQETQYF. DNA for the CDR3: TGTGCCAGCAGCTTCGGACAAGAGACCCAGTACTTC. V usage is TRBV7-3 and J usage is TRBJ2-5; D remains unclear. From germline, CDR1 is SGHTA and CDR2 FQGTGA. Trimming cost V 3 bases and J 2 bases, with 4 bases left between them. CDR3 length equals 12 residues.

The chain joins TRBV19 to TRBJ1-5; no firm D call. With 4 bases removed from V and 3 bases from J, the gap between germline ends came to 10 bases. The germline V gene encodes CDR1 LNHDA and CDR2 SQIVND (reference sequence). The CDR3 consists of 14 residues. CDR3 in DNA: TGTGCCAGTAGTACCTGGGATTACAATCAGCCCCAGCATTTT. Translating it yields CASSTWDYNQPQHF.

The V and J genes are TRBV5-1 and TRBJ2-1; 9 nucleotides align to TRBD2. CDR1 is SGHRS, CDR2 YFSETQ, per germline. V was pared by 4 bases and J by 6 bases, with 11 bases of the junction left unmatched. The CDR3 is 16 residues long. CDR3 sequence: CASSPTTSGLFNEQFF. CDR3 sequence (DNA): TGCGCCAGCAGCCCGACGACTAGCGGCCTTTTCAATGAGCAGTTCTTC. Using reference TRBV5-1 and TRBJ2-1 for the parts outside the CDR3, the full variable domain is KAGVTQTPRYLIKTRGQQVTLSCSPISGHRSVSWYQQTPGQGLQFLFEYFSETQRNKGNFPGRFSGRQFSNSRSEMNVSTLELGDSALYLCASSPTTSGLFNEQFFGPGTRLTVL.